These 25 T cell receptor beta chains were all obtained from the same sample, sequenced in a study of blood T cells in healthy people across ages. Then a second PCR, running roughly 7 to 11 cycles, was carried out with a sample-barcoded 5' primer and a J-beta primer mix. TCRdb used MiXCR to reprocess the 5' RACE reads, holding one entry per CDR3 protein. The data contain about 840,000 distinct CDR3 sequences, 25% to 30% of them singletons. This sample also belongs to another study, concerning T cells of mothers and their children.

Sequenced: blood. The receptors derive from a woman between 35 and 50 years old in good health.

The CDR3 region has the DNA TGCAGCGCTCTGACAGGGGGGGGGTACGAGCAGTACTTC. It translates to CSALTGGGYEQYF. The gene calls are TRBV29-1 and TRBJ2-7; 9 bases fit TRBD1. After removal of 7 bases from V and 4 bases from J, the junction contained 8 bases not matched to a gene. The CDR3 spans 13 residues. The V gene's germline CDR1 is SQVTM and CDR2 ANQGSEA.

This clonotype came up a few times. The rearrangement uses TRBV7-9 and TRBJ2-1; D gene ambiguous. Trimming took 5 bases from V and 4 from J, leaving 12 bases between them. The CDR3 is 14 amino acids. CDR1 is SEHNR and CDR2 is FQNEAQ in the germline V gene (reference sequence). The CDR3 region is CASSPPPSYNEQFF. CDR3 coding DNA: TGTGCCAGCAGCCCACCACCTTCTTACAATGAGCAGTTCTTC.

This clonotype was observed at least ten times. This chain joins TRBV11-2 and TRBJ1-2; D is perhaps TRBD1 (6 bases). CDR1 is SGHAT, CDR2 FQNNGV, per germline. The CDR3 is 13 amino acids. V was shortened by 0 bases and J by 12 bases, with 14 bases between the two germline ends. The CDR3 loop reads CASSLDRGQRNTF. CDR3 DNA: TGTGCCAGCAGCTTAGATAGGGGACAAAGGAACACCTTC.

This clonotype came up a few times. V usage is TRBV28 and J usage is TRBJ2-7, with 7 nucleotides matching TRBD1. The CDR3 length is 18 residues. CDR1 is MDHEN and CDR2 is SYDVKM in the germline V gene. V trimming: 1 base; J trimming: 0 bases; junction bases outside the gene matches: 12. The CDR3 DNA is TGTGCCAGCAGTTTATTTTTTCTGGGGGACAGCGACTCCTACGAGCAGTACTTC. Translation: CASSLFFLGDSDSYEQYF. The full variable domain, rest sourced from reference TRBV28 and TRBJ2-7, is DVKVTQSSRYLVKRTGEKVFLECVQDMDHENMFWYRQDPGLGLRLIYFSYDVKMKEKGDIPEGYSVSREKKERFSLILESASTNQTSMYLCASSLFFLGDSDSYEQYFGPGTRLTVT.

At least ten counts were recorded for this clonotype. This rearrangement joins TRBV20-1 to TRBJ2-1; 9 bases are shared with TRBD2. J lost 10 bases, V lost 2 bases, and 15 bases had no gene match. CDR3 length: 16 amino acids. Germline V gives CDR1 DFQATT, CDR2 SNEGSKA (reference sequence). CDR3: CSARPRLAGPLSEQFF. The DNA of the CDR3 is TGCAGTGCTAGACCCCGGCTAGCGGGGCCCCTTTCGGAGCAGTTCTTC.

As concerns this clonotype: Sequence at one end of the junction differs from germline and may be a read error. The gene calls are TRBV18 and TRBJ2-1; no reliable D call. The J call may be in error: the DNA end matches TRBJ2-7 better. This CDR3 region has 13 residues. Germline V CDR1 and CDR2: KGHSH, LQKENI. The CDR3 protein is CASSPPSSYKQYF. In DNA form, the CDR3 reads TGTGCCAGCTCACCACCCAGCAGCTACAAGCAGTACTTC.

The rearrangement links TRBV6-6 to TRBJ2-1; D uncertain. Germline CDR1 reads MNHNY; CDR2 reads SVGAGI (reference sequence). The V end lost 2 bases, the J end lost 0 bases, and 8 bases lay between the germline ends. CDR3 size: 15 residues. The DNA of the CDR3 is TGTGCCAGCAGTTACAATTGGGGCTCCTACAATGAGCAGTTCTTC. It encodes CASSYNWGSYNEQFF.

Notes on this clonotype: This may come from a read error, since a much larger clone is one base off. This chain joins TRBV12-3 or TRBV12-4 and TRBJ2-7; no firm D call. Trimming left V 0 bases short and J 1 base short, with 7 bases between. This CDR3 spans 14 amino acids. The CDR3 is CASSLALESYEQYF. The CDR3 region has the DNA TGTGCCAGCAGTTTAGCGCTCGAGTCCTACGAGCAGTACTTC.

In its sample, this clonotype was seen many times. V gene TRBV27 combines with J gene TRBJ1-2; 8 bases line up with TRBD1. The CDR3 covers 15 residues. Germline V gives CDR1 MNHEY, CDR2 SMNVEV (reference sequence). J gave up 0 bases and V 2 bases, and 2 bases lay outside the gene matches. For the CDR3, the DNA is TGTGCCAGCAGTTTAGCGACAGGGGCTAACTATGGCTACACCTTC. Amino acid sequence: CASSLATGANYGYTF.

The V call is TRBV7-2, the J call TRBJ2-7; the D gene is possibly TRBD2 (6 bases). V was trimmed by 2 bases and J by 5 bases, leaving 13 bases between them. This CDR3 region has 14 residues. Germline V gene lookup returns CDR1 SGHTA and CDR2 FQGNSA. The CDR3 loop is CASSLTGGVHEQYF. CDR3 nucleotides: TGTGCCAGCAGCTTAACAGGAGGGGTCCACGAGCAGTACTTC.

On this clonotype itself: This may be a read error, as it is one base from a much larger clone. The chain is built from TRBV11-2 and TRBJ2-7; D unresolved. The CDR3 covers 13 residues. Germline-derived CDR1 and CDR2 are SGHAT and FQNNGV. V was trimmed by 1 base and J by 6 bases, leaving 10 bases between them. CDR3 sequence (DNA): TGTGCCAGCAGCTTAGGTGGCCAAGGCGAGCAGTACTTC. The encoded protein is CASSLGGQGEQYF.

This clonotype was counted a few times. The rearrangement links TRBV15 to TRBJ1-2, with D possibly matching TRBD1 (5 bases). Germline-derived CDR1 and CDR2 are LNHNV and YYDKDF (reference sequence). The CDR3 is 14 amino acids. Trimming removed 3 bases at V and 4 bases at J, with 12 bases between. The CDR3 loop is CATSRTGAIYGYTF. The CDR3 DNA sequence: TGTGCCACCAGCAGGACCGGGGCCATCTATGGCTACACCTTC.

The chain uses TRBV29-1 and TRBJ2-5, with TRBD1 matching 9 bases. CDR1 is SQVTM and CDR2 is ANQGSEA in the germline V gene. The V gene end was trimmed by 4 bases and the J gene end by 2 bases; junction bases not matched to a gene: 5. The CDR3 spans 14 residues. The CDR3 region is CSVVEQGAQETQYF. In DNA, the CDR3 is TGCAGCGTTGTTGAACAGGGGGCTCAAGAGACCCAGTACTTC.

This clonotype was seen ten or more times. A much more abundant neighbour one base away suggests this may be a read error. The V gene is TRBV29-1, the J gene TRBJ2-3; D might be TRBD1 or TRBD2, each matching 6 bases. The CDR3 is 12 residues long. The germline gives CDR1 SQVTM, CDR2 ANQGSEA. V was trimmed by 0 bases and J by 6 bases, leaving 7 bases between them. CDR3 sequence (DNA): TGCAGCGTTGAAGAAGGGGGGGATACGCAGTATTTT. It specifies CSVEEGGDTQYF.

The V gene is TRBV20-1, the J gene TRBJ2-5; D is possibly TRBD1 (6 bases). Germline values: CDR1 DFQATT, CDR2 SNEGSKA (reference sequence). The CDR3 loop spans 15 amino acids. Trimming cost V 0 bases and J 6 bases, with 17 bases left between them. The CDR3 here is CSARDDGTSSKTQYF. As DNA, the CDR3 is TGCAGTGCTAGAGATGACGGGACAAGTAGTAAGACCCAGTACTTC.

This clonotype appeared many times. The chain links TRBV29-1 to TRBJ2-7; 7 bases are a match to TRBD2. The CDR3 totals 14 residues. V lost 1 base, J lost 2 bases, and 5 bases stayed unmatched. The germline V gene has CDR1 SQVTM and CDR2 ANQGSEA. The CDR3 coding sequence is TGCAGCGTTGAAGTATGGGGGGGGACCTACGAGCAGTACTTC. Protein: CSVEVWGGTYEQYF.

This clonotype appeared a few times. An end of the junction differs from the germline gene, which may be a read error. The V and J genes are TRBV28 and TRBJ2-5, with D maybe TRBD1 (6 bases). This CDR3 comprises 14 residues. Germline V gene data show CDR1 as MDHEN and CDR2 as SYDVKM. For the CDR3, the DNA is TGTGCCGGCAGTTTATTGGGACATGTGGAGACCCAGTACTTC. Translating gives CAGSLLGHVETQYF.

This clonotype has only a few counts. This sequence joins TRBV30 and TRBJ2-7, with D tentatively TRBD1 (5 bases). This CDR3 region has 12 residues. CDR1 is GTSNPN and CDR2 is SVGIG in the germline V gene (reference sequence). The ends were cut back, 3 bases at V and 2 bases at J, with 8 bases in the middle. In DNA, the CDR3 is TGTGCCTGGAGGGACATTACCTACGAGCAGTACTTC. This sequence encodes CAWRDITYEQYF.

This clonotype was found many times. V usage is TRBV5-1 and J usage is TRBJ2-7, with D possibly being TRBD2 (5 bases). The ends were cut back, 0 bases at V and 4 bases at J, with 8 bases in the middle. The germline V gene encodes CDR1 SGHRS and CDR2 YFSETQ. The CDR3 is made up of 13 amino acids. The CDR3 DNA reads as TGCGCCAGCAGCTTGGCCACGGGGTACGAGCAGTACTTC. It is translated as CASSLATGYEQYF. Using reference TRBV5-1 and TRBJ2-7 for the parts outside the CDR3, the full variable domain is KAGVTQTPRYLIKTRGQQVTLSCSPISGHRSVSWYQQTPGQGLQFLFEYFSETQRNKGNFPGRFSGRQFSNSRSEMNVSTLELGDSALYLCASSLATGYEQYFGPGTRLTVT.

As regards this clonotype: This may be a read error, as it is one base from a much larger clone. V usage is TRBV7-8 and J usage is TRBJ2-7; 7 nucleotides match TRBD1. The CDR3 totals 15 residues. Unmatched junction bases numbered 11, after V lost 4 bases and J lost 5 bases. CDR1 SGHVS and CDR2 FQNEAQ come from the germline V gene. The CDR3 bases are TGTGCCAGCAGCTCACAACCGGGACAGACCCACGAGCAGTACTTC. It codes for CASSSQPGQTHEQYF. Complete variable domain (other parts from reference TRBV7-8 and TRBJ2-7): GAGVSQSPRYKVAKRGQDVALRCDPISGHVSLFWYQQALGQGPEFLTYFQNEAQLDKSGLPSDRFFAERPEGSVSTLKIQRTQQEDSAVYLCASSSQPGQTHEQYFGPGTRLTVT.

This chain joins TRBV6-1 and TRBJ2-3, with D unclear. The CDR3 runs 11 residues. Germline values: CDR1 MNHNS, CDR2 SASEGT. V shed 5 bases and J shed 5 bases, with 5 bases lying between them. The CDR3 DNA sequence: TGTGCCAGCAGTCTGATAGATACGCAGTATTTT. As protein: CASSLIDTQYF.

This clonotype was recorded once. V and J are TRBV6-2 or TRBV6-3 and TRBJ1-2; the D is unclear. CDR3 length: 13 amino acids. Per the germline V gene, CDR1 is MNHEY and CDR2 is SVGEGT. V lost 7 bases to trimming and J lost 5 bases, with 14 bases between them. CDR3 coding DNA: TGTGCCAGCATGAGACCAACCTATTATGGCTACACCTTC. This encodes CASMRPTYYGYTF.

On this clonotype: This clone may be a read error of a much larger clone one base away. The chain employs TRBV29-1 and TRBJ1-1, with D perhaps TRBD1 (6 bases). This CDR3 comprises 13 residues. Germline lookup yields CDR1 SQVTM and CDR2 ANQGSEA. Trimming cost V 6 bases and J 6 bases, with 17 bases left between them. The CDR3 sequence is CSVLGTGRAEAFF. CDR3 DNA sequence: TGCAGCGTCCTTGGTACAGGGCGCGCTGAAGCTTTCTTT. The complete variable domain, with remaining parts taken from reference TRBV29-1 and TRBJ1-1, reads SAVISQKPSRDICQRGTSLTIQCQVDSQVTMMFWYRQQPGQSLTLIATANQGSEATYESGFVIDKFPISRPNLTFSTLTVSNMSPEDSSIYLCSVLGTGRAEAFFGQGTRLTVV.

Comments on this clonotype: This may be a read error, as it is one base from a much larger clone. The chain links TRBV18 to TRBJ2-7; 8 bases map to TRBD1. This CDR3 is 15 amino acids long. J lost 0 bases, V lost 6 bases, and 7 bases had no gene match. Germline V gives CDR1 KGHSH, CDR2 LQKENI. DNA for the CDR3: TGTGCCAGCTCGCCGGGACAGGTCAACTCCTACGAGCAGTACTTC. It specifies CASSPGQVNSYEQYF.

The CDR3 spells CASSHMGNRNQPQHF. In DNA, the CDR3 is TGTGCCAGCTCTCACATGGGCAATCGCAATCAGCCCCAGCATTTT. The chain joins TRBV18 to TRBJ1-5, with D unresolved. Germline V lookup: CDR1 KGHSH, CDR2 LQKENI. This CDR3 contains 15 residues. The V and J ends lost 6 bases and 2 bases respectively, with 14 bases between them.